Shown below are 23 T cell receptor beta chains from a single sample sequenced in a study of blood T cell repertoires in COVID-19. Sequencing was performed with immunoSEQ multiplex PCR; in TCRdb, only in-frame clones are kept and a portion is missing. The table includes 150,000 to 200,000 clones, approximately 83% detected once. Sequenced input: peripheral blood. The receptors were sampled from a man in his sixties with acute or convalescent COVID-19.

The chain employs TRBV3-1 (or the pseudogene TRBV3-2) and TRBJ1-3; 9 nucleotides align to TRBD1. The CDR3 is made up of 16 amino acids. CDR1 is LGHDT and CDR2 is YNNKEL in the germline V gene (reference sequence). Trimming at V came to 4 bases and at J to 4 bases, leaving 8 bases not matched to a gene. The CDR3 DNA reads TGTGCCAGCAGCCCACTACAGGGGGCGGCGGGAAACACCATATATTTT. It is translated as CASSPLQGAAGNTIYF.

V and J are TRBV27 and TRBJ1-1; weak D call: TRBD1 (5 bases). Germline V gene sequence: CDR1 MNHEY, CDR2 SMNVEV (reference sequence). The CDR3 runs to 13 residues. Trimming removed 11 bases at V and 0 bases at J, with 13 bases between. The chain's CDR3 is CAPTGRVNTEAFF. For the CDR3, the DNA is TGTGCCCCCACTGGCAGGGTGAACACTGAAGCTTTCTTT.

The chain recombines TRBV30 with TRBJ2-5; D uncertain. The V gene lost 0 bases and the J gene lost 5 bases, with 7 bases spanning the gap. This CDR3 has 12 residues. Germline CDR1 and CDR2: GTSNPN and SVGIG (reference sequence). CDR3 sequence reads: CAWSVLWETQYF. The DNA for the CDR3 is TGTGCCTGGAGTGTACTGTGGGAGACCCAGTACTTC.

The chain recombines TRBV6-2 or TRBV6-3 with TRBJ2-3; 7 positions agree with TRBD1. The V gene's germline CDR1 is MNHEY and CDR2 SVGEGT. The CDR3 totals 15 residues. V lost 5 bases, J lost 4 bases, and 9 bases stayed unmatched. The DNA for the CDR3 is TGTGCCAGCAGTCCCGACAGGGTGAAGCCAGATACGCAGTATTTT. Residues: CASSPDRVKPDTQYF.

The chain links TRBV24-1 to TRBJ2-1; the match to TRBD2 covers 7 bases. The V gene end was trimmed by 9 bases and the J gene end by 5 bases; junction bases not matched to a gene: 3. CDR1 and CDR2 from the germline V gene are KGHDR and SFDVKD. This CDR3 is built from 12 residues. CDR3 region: CATAGRNNEQFF. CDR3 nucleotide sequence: TGTGCCACCGCCGGGAGGAACAATGAGCAGTTCTTC.

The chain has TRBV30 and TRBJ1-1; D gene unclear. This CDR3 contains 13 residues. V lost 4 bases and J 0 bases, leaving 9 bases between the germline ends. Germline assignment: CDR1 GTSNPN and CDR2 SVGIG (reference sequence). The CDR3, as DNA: TGTGCCTGGATCCGGGAGATGAACACTGAAGCTTTCTTT. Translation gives CAWIREMNTEAFF.

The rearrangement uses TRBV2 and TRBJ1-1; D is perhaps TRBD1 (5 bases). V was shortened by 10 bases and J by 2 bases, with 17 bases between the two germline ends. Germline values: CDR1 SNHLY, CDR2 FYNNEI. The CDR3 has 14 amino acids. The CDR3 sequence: CATSLGRANTEAFF. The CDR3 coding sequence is TGTGCCACTTCACTGGGCAGGGCAAACACTGAAGCTTTCTTT. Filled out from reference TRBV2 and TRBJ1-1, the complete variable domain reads EPEVTQTPSHQVTQMGQEVILRCVPISNHLYFYWYRQILGQKVEFLVSFYNNEISEKSEIFDDQFSVERPDGSNFTLKIRSTKLEDSAMYFCATSLGRANTEAFFGQGTRLTVV.

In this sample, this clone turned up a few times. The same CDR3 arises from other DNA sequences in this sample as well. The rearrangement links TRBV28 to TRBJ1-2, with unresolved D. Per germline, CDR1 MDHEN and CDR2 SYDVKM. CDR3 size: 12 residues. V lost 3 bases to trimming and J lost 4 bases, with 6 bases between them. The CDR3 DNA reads TGTGCCAGCAGTTTGGAGGGCTATGGCTACACCTTC. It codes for CASSLEGYGYTF.

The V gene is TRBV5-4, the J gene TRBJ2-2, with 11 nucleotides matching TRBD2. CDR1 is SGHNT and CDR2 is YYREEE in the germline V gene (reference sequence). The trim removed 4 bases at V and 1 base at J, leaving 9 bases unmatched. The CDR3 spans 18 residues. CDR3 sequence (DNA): TGTGCCAGCAGCCCCGGAAGAGGGACTAGCGGGAACACCGGGGAGCTGTTTTTT. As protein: CASSPGRGTSGNTGELFF.

The CDR3 sequence is CASSYSSVDQPQHF. CDR3 in DNA: TGTGCCAGCAGTTACTCGTCAGTGGATCAGCCCCAGCATTTT. This chain uses TRBV6-5 with TRBJ1-5; D not resolved. CDR3 length: 14 residues. The ends were cut back, 0 bases at V and 5 bases at J, with 8 bases in the middle. Germline-derived CDR1 and CDR2 are MNHEY and SVGAGI.

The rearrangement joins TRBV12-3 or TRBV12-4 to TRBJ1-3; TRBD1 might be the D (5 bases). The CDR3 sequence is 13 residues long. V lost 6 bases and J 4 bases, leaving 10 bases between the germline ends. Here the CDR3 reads CASSLAGGNTIYF. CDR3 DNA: TGTGCCAGCAGCCTGGCAGGGGGAAACACCATATATTTT.

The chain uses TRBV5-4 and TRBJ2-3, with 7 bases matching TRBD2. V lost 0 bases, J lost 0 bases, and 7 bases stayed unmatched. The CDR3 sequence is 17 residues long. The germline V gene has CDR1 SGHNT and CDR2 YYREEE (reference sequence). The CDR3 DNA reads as TGTGCCAGCAGCTTGGTAGCGGTTAGCGGGAGCACAGATACGCAGTATTTT. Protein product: CASSLVAVSGSTDTQYF.

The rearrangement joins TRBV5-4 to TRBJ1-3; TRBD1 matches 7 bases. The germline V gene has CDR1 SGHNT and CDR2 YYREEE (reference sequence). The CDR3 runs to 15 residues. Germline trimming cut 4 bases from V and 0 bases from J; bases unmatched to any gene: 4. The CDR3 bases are TGTGCCAGCAGCCTGGGACAGAGCTCTGGAAACACCATATATTTT. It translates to CASSLGQSSGNTIYF. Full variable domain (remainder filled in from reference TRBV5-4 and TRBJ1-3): ETGVTQSPTHLIKTRGQQVTLRCSSQSGHNTVSWYQQALGQGPQFIFQYYREEENGRGNFPPRFSGLQFPNYSSELNVNALELDDSALYLCASSLGQSSGNTIYFGEGSWLTVV.

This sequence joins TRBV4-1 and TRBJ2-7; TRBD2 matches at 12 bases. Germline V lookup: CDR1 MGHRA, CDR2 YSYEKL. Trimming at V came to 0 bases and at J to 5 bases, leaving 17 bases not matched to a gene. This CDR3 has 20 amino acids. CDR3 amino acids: CASSQDNEYYGLAGSDEQYF. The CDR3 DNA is TGCGCCAGCAGCCAAGATAATGAGTATTACGGACTAGCGGGATCGGACGAGCAGTACTTC.

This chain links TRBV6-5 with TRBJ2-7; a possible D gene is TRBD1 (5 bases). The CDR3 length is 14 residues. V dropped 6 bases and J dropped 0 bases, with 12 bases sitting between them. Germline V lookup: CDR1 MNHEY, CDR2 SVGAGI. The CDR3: CASSDGRDSYEQYF. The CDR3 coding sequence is TGTGCCAGCAGCGACGGCAGGGACTCCTACGAGCAGTACTTC.

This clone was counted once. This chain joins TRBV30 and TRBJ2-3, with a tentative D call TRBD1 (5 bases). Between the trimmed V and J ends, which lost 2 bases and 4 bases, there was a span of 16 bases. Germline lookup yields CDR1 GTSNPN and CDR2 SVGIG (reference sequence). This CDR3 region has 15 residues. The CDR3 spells CAWSKGIGQADTQYF. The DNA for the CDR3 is TGTGCCTGGAGTAAGGGGATCGGGCAGGCAGATACGCAGTATTTT.

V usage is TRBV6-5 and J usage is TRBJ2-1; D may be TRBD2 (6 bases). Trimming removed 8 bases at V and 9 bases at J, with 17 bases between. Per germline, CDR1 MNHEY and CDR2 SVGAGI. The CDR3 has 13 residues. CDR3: CASGGIRSPEQFF. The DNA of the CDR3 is TGTGCCAGCGGCGGGATAAGATCCCCTGAGCAGTTCTTC.

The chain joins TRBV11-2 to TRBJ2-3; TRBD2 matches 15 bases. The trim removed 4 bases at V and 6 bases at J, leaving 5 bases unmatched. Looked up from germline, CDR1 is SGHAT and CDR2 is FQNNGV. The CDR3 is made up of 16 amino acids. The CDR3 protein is CASSWGLAGGIDTQYF. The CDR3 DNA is TGTGCCAGCAGCTGGGGACTAGCGGGAGGCATTGATACGCAGTATTTT.

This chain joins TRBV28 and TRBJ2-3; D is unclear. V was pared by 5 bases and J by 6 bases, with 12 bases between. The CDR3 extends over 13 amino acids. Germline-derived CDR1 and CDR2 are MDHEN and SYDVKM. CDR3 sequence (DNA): TGTGCCAGCAGTCCGCCCCCCCGGGATACGCAGTATTTT. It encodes CASSPPPRDTQYF.

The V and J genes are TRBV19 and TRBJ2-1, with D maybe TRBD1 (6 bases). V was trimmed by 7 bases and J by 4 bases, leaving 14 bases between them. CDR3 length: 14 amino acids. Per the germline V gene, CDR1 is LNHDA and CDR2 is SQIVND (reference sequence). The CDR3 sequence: CASTGQGIYNEQFF. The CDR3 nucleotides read TGTGCCAGTACAGGGCAGGGGATTTACAATGAGCAGTTCTTC.

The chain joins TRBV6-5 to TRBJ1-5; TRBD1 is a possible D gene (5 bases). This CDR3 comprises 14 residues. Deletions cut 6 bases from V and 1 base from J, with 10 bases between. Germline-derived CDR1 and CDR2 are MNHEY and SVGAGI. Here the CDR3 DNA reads TGTGCCAGCAGGGTAAAGGGGAGCAATCAGCCCCAGCATTTT. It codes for CASRVKGSNQPQHF.

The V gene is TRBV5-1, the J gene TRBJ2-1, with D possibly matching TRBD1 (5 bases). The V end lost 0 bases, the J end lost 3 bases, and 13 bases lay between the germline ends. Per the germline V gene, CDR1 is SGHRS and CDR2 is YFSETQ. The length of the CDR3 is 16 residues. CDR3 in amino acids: CASSLAGQGFYNEQFF. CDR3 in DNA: TGCGCCAGCAGCTTGGCAGGGCAGGGTTTCTACAATGAGCAGTTCTTC.

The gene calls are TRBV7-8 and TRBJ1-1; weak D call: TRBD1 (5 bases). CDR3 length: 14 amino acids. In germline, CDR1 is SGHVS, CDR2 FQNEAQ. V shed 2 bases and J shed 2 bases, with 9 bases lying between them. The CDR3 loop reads CASSLPGQNTEAFF. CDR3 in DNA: TGTGCCAGCAGCTTACCAGGGCAAAACACTGAAGCTTTCTTT.